What follows are 5 T cell receptor beta chains derived from one specimen sequenced in a study of T cell responses to AZD1222 COVID-19 vaccine. Libraries were prepared by immunoSEQ multiplex PCR; TCRdb keeps only in-frame clonotypes and omits some of them. The sample shows roughly 97,000 clones, approximately 91% of them seen only once. Here the sequenced sample was peripheral blood, taken on day 0 of AZD1222 vaccination. Receptors originate from an adult in good health.

This chain links TRBV9 with TRBJ2-7, with TRBD1 matching over 9 bases. After removal of 3 bases from V and 5 bases from J, the junction contained 0 bases not matched to a gene. This CDR3 has 12 residues. Per germline, CDR1 SGDLS and CDR2 YYNGEE. CDR3 sequence: CASSGQGDEQYF. Here the CDR3 DNA reads TGTGCCAGCAGCGGACAGGGGGACGAGCAGTACTTC. Looking up the rest from reference TRBV9 and TRBJ2-7 gives the full variable domain: DSGVTQTPKHLITATGQRVTLRCSPRSGDLSVYWYQQSLDQGLQFLIQYYNGEERAKGNILERFSAQQFPDLHSELNLSSLELGDSALYFCASSGQGDEQYFGPGTRLTVT.

V and J are TRBV11-2 and TRBJ1-5; D gene uncertain. V was cut by 2 bases and J by 9 bases, with 20 bases left in between. The CDR3 runs 16 residues. The germline CDR1 and CDR2 sequences are SGHAT and FQNNGV. The CDR3 region is CASSLNSPLQNSPQHF. The CDR3 DNA sequence: TGTGCCAGCAGCTTAAATTCTCCCCTCCAGAATTCGCCCCAGCATTTT.

V and J are TRBV28 and TRBJ1-5; unclear D gene. The V and J ends lost 1 base and 1 base respectively, with 5 bases between them. The CDR3 loop spans 14 amino acids. Germline CDR1 and CDR2: MDHEN and SYDVKM. The CDR3 DNA is TGTGCCAGCAGTTTATTATACAGCAATCAGCCCCAGCATTTT. It encodes CASSLLYSNQPQHF.

The chain combines TRBV5-1 with TRBJ2-2; a weak D match, TRBD1 (7 bases). This CDR3 contains 14 residues. Between the trimmed V and J ends, which lost 6 bases and 7 bases, there was a span of 16 bases. Germline values: CDR1 SGHRS, CDR2 YFSETQ. The chain's CDR3 is CASKVQGGNGELFF. In nucleotides, the CDR3 is TGCGCCAGCAAGGTTCAGGGGGGAAACGGGGAGCTGTTTTTT.

The rearrangement uses TRBV18 and TRBJ1-5; TRBD1 might be the D (5 bases). This CDR3 is 14 amino acids long. Trimming cost V 8 bases and J 4 bases, with 15 bases left between them. Germline V gives CDR1 KGHSH, CDR2 LQKENI. CDR3 in DNA: TGTGCCAGCGGGGACGAGGAGAGGAATCAGCCCCAGCATTTT. This encodes CASGDEERNQPQHF.